This T cell receptor (beta chain) was profiled in a study of beta chain features in type 1 diabetes. General observations from the study: Any HLA-type effect on TCRB rearrangement remained unresolved here. Among patients, naive, central memory and Treg TCRB repertoires appeared more similar than among healthy donors.

This clone showed up just a few times. Its antigen is unidentified. TCRB transcripts that were expressed got sequenced, as all of the isolated RNA had been reverse transcribed. The table came from immunoSEQ multiplex PCR; TCRdb's copy has only in-frame clones and leaves some out. Seen here are about 220,000 clones, approximately 10% observed once, and the top ten hold about 1.2%. Per germline, CDR1 KGHSH and CDR2 LQKENI. Trimming pared 3 bases from V and 6 bases from J, leaving 18 bases between. CDR3 size: 15 residues. This sequence originates from a man aged 18 to 35 in good health. What was sequenced was central memory CD4+ T cells from blood. The rearrangement joins TRBV18 to TRBJ2-7; D is perhaps TRBD1 or TRBD2 (6 bases each). The CDR3 sequence is CASSPPRGGPPEQYF. CDR3 coding DNA: TGTGCCAGCTCACCCCCCCGTGGGGGGCCCCCCGAGCAGTACTTC.